This T cell receptor (beta chain) was captured by sequencing in a study of T cell responses to AZD1222 COVID-19 vaccine. Study-wide results and limits: With two AZD1222 doses given, Spike-specific TCR breadth and depth both rose. Regions 160-218 and 743-854 held dominance among vaccine-associated CD4 TCRs, which spanned spike. Clonal diversity may have been underestimated, and the donors were mostly white British, with more females than males.

Concerning this clone itself: Its antigen is undetermined.

Measured with immunoSEQ multiplex PCR; TCRdb has only the in-frame clones, and not every one. The repertoire holds 150,000 to 200,000 clones, with roughly 91% as singletons. Sequencing used peripheral blood, obtained 28 days after the second AZD1222 dose. This TCR was sampled from an adult who received the AZD1222 COVID-19 vaccine.

In DNA, the CDR3 is TGTGCCAGCAGTCGAACCGGACAGGCCTATGGCTACACCTTC. Residues: CASSRTGQAYGYTF. V and J are TRBV28 and TRBJ1-2; 7 nucleotides agree with TRBD1. Losses at the gene ends were 5 bases for V and 4 bases for J; bases not matched to a gene: 7. The length of the CDR3 is 14 residues. CDR1 is MDHEN, CDR2 SYDVKM, per germline.